Shown below are 6 T cell receptor beta chains from a single sample sequenced in a study of T cell responses to AZD1222 COVID-19 vaccine. Sequenced by immunoSEQ multiplex PCR; TCRdb stores in-frame clones only, minus some. The table shows approximately 76,000 clones, with around 90% occurring only once. The input for sequencing was peripheral blood, taken on day 0 of MenACWY control vaccination. The receptors originated from an adult in good health.

This chain links TRBV7-2 with TRBJ2-7, with D possibly being TRBD2 (7 bases). Trimming shortened V by 6 bases and J by 4 bases, and 10 bases separated the two germline ends. CDR1 is SGHTA and CDR2 is FQGNSA in the germline V gene. The CDR3 spans 12 residues. The CDR3 coding sequence is TGTGCCAGCAGAGGGGGGGCTTACGAGCAGTACTTC. This encodes CASRGGAYEQYF. Full variable domain (rest looked up from reference TRBV7-2 and TRBJ2-7): GAGVSQSPSNKVTEKGKDVELRCDPISGHTALYWYRQSLGQGLEFLIYFQGNSAPDKSGLPSDRFSAERTGGSVSTLTIQRTQQEDSAVYLCASRGGAYEQYFGPGTRLTVT.

The chain has TRBV2 and TRBJ2-5; D assignment may be TRBD1 or TRBD2 (5 bases each). V was shortened by 6 bases and J by 1 base, with 15 bases between the two germline ends. This CDR3 is built from 15 residues. The germline gives CDR1 SNHLY, CDR2 FYNNEI. The CDR3 DNA reads as TGTGCCAGCAGGCCCGGGACCCTTCCCCAAGAGACCCAGTACTTC. Residues: CASRPGTLPQETQYF.

This chain connects TRBV14 to TRBJ2-6; 9 positions agree with TRBD1. The CDR3 covers 17 residues. Trimming cost V 5 bases and J 2 bases; bases outside gene matches: 7. Per the germline V gene, CDR1 is SGHDN and CDR2 is FVKESK. This CDR3 reads CASSFRDRGTGANVLTF. The CDR3 DNA reads TGTGCCAGCAGCTTTCGAGACAGGGGGACTGGGGCCAACGTCCTGACTTTC.

This clone came up once. The CDR3 is CASSQSNAASTDTQYF. CDR3 sequence (DNA): TGTGCCAGCAGCCAATCGAACGCGGCTAGCACAGATACGCAGTATTTT. The rearrangement links TRBV4-2 to TRBJ2-3, with D unresolved. The CDR3 consists of 16 residues. With 2 bases removed from V and 0 bases from J, the gap between germline ends came to 12 bases. The V gene's germline CDR1 is LGHNA and CDR2 YNFKEQ.

This clone has a count of ten or more. V gene TRBV6-2 or TRBV6-3 combines with J gene TRBJ1-1; 8 nucleotides agree with TRBD1. The CDR3 spans 14 residues. CDR1 is MNHEY and CDR2 is SVGEGT in the germline V gene. With 6 bases clipped from V and 7 bases from J, the junction kept 10 bases outside the gene matches. The CDR3 sequence: CASSFIQGAGEAFF. In DNA, the CDR3 is TGTGCCAGCAGCTTTATCCAGGGGGCCGGTGAAGCTTTCTTT.

This clone was seen a handful of times. V and J are TRBV4-3 and TRBJ2-7; D is possibly TRBD2 (6 bases). Germline lookup yields CDR1 LGHNA and CDR2 YSLEER. The length of the CDR3 is 15 residues. V lost 5 bases and J 1 base, leaving 15 bases between the germline ends. Here the CDR3 DNA reads TGCGCCAGCAGCTCACAAGAGGGGACTTCCTACGAGCAGTACTTC. Translation gives CASSSQEGTSYEQYF.